This T cell receptor beta chain was captured in a study of CD8+ T cells in alopecia areata. It was cDNA, reverse transcribed from extracted RNA, that served as the sequencing template. Only in-frame clones appear in the TCRdb table, and some are missing; sequencing was by immunoSEQ multiplex PCR. This sample has 130,000 to 150,000 clones, with 80% to 90% found just once. This clone was seen a handful of times. The CDR3 runs 13 residues. Germline V lookup: CDR1 LNHDA, CDR2 SQIVND (reference sequence). The V end lost 2 bases, the J end lost 9 bases, and 11 bases lay between the germline ends. Material: CD8+ T cells sorted from blood, obtained at week 0. The chain has TRBV19 and TRBJ1-5; no firm D call. The origin of this receptor is a human donor with alopecia areata. The CDR3 region is CASSIRSHGPQHF. CDR3 sequence (DNA): TGTGCCAGTAGTATAAGGTCCCACGGGCCCCAGCATTTT.